The 21 T cell receptor beta chains below all came from one sample that was sequenced in a study of beta chain features in type 1 diabetes. Findings and caveats of the study: All four CD4+ subsets from Type 1 diabetes patients carried moderately but significantly shorter TCRB CDR3s.

What these receptors recognize is not known. Since all of the isolated RNA was reverse transcribed, expressed TCRB transcripts were what got sequenced. Assay: immunoSEQ multiplex PCR; the TCRdb copy retains only in-frame clones and omits some. The repertoire holds 600,000 to 700,000 clones, roughly an eighth seen once, with 0.095% to 0.15% in the top ten. The material sequenced was naive CD4+ T cells from blood. The receptor set was obtained from a man aged 30 to 45 with type 1 diabetes.

This clone has only a few counts. The chain is built from TRBV16 and TRBJ1-1, with unresolved D. V was clipped by 0 bases and J by 2 bases, with 4 bases between them. The CDR3 is made up of 13 amino acids. Germline-derived CDR1 and CDR2 are KGHSY and FQNENV. The CDR3 sequence: CASSQSTNTEAFF. The CDR3 DNA is TGTGCCAGCAGCCAATCTACCAACACTGAAGCTTTCTTT.

The rearrangement joins TRBV6-6 to TRBJ2-3; D might be TRBD1 or TRBD2, each matching 6 bases. Trimming took off 2 bases at V and 4 bases at J, with 13 bases between the two ends. The V gene's germline CDR1 is MNHNY and CDR2 SVGAGI (reference sequence). The CDR3 is made up of 15 amino acids. For the CDR3, the DNA is TGTGCCAGCAGTTACCCGGGGGCGGGGTCAGATACGCAGTATTTT. Translating gives CASSYPGAGSDTQYF.

This clone was seen a few times. The rearrangement uses TRBV7-2 and TRBJ2-7, with D unclear. This CDR3 has 15 residues. Between the trimmed V and J ends, which lost 1 base and 3 bases, there was a span of 13 bases. The V gene's germline CDR1 is SGHTA and CDR2 FQGNSA. CDR3 amino acids: CASSLGPKLNYEQYF. CDR3 nucleotide sequence: TGTGCCAGCAGCTTAGGACCAAAACTCAACTACGAGCAGTACTTC.

The gene calls are TRBV6-1 and TRBJ1-2; 11 positions match TRBD1. Trimming cost V 4 bases and J 7 bases; bases outside gene matches: 11. Germline V lookup: CDR1 MNHNS, CDR2 SASEGT. CDR3 length equals 16 residues. As DNA, the CDR3 is TGTGCCAGCAGTGCCCGGGACAGGGGGTCTCCCTTTGGCTACACCTTC. Translating it yields CASSARDRGSPFGYTF.

The CDR3 loop is CASSLKGSDQPQHF. In DNA, the CDR3 is TGTGCCAGCAGCTTAAAGGGATCAGATCAGCCCCAGCATTTT. The V gene is TRBV7-2, the J gene TRBJ1-5; D remains unclear. The germline V and J ends were trimmed by 2 bases and 5 bases, with 10 bases remaining between them. The germline V gene has CDR1 SGHTA and CDR2 FQGNSA. CDR3 size: 14 residues.

This sequence joins TRBV21-1 and TRBJ2-7. TRBV21-1 represents a pseudogene. The CDR3 has 15 amino acids. The DNA for the CDR3 is TGTGCCAGCATTCCCCGGCCCGCCTTATACTACGAGCAGTACTTC. This codes for CASIPRPALYYEQYF.

This chain joins TRBV5-1 and TRBJ2-3; no firm D call. CDR3 size: 15 residues. V was cut by 0 bases and J by 2 bases, with 10 bases left in between. CDR1 and CDR2 from the germline V gene are SGHRS and YFSETQ. CDR3 protein: CASSLGQYLTDTQYF. The DNA for the CDR3 is TGCGCCAGCAGCTTGGGGCAATACCTCACAGATACGCAGTATTTT.

This clone appeared a few times. The rearrangement uses TRBV14 and TRBJ2-2; the D is unclear. The V and J ends lost 1 base and 4 bases respectively, with 4 bases between them. Germline-derived CDR1 and CDR2 are SGHDN and FVKESK. The CDR3 totals 13 residues. The chain's CDR3 is CASSQVITGELFF. The CDR3 DNA reads as TGTGCCAGCAGCCAAGTGATCACCGGGGAGCTGTTTTTT.

This sequence joins TRBV18 and TRBJ2-6, with no clear D. This CDR3 comprises 16 residues. V lost 2 bases, J lost 4 bases, and 12 bases lay in between. The germline CDR1 and CDR2 sequences are KGHSH and LQKENI. The CDR3 loop reads CASSPVSAGGANVLTF. The DNA of the CDR3 is TGTGCCAGCTCACCAGTTTCAGCTGGCGGGGCCAACGTCCTGACTTTC.

The J gene is TRBJ1-5, the V gene TRBV2, with unresolved D. This CDR3 has 14 residues. Germline V CDR1 and CDR2: SNHLY, FYNNEI. Trimming cost V 6 bases and J 5 bases, with 14 bases left between them. The chain's CDR3 is CASSVRETHQPQHF. The CDR3 DNA follows: TGTGCCAGCAGCGTCCGGGAAACCCATCAGCCCCAGCATTTT.

This clone was observed a few times. In the same sample, other DNA sequences code for this CDR3. V usage is TRBV28 and J usage is TRBJ2-7, with D possibly matching TRBD2 (5 bases). The CDR3 spans 12 residues. Germline assignment: CDR1 MDHEN and CDR2 SYDVKM. V was cut by 3 bases and J by 3 bases, with 6 bases left in between. The CDR3 reads CASSLGVYEQYF. In DNA form, the CDR3 reads TGTGCCAGCAGTTTGGGAGTCTACGAGCAGTACTTC.

The chain uses TRBV4-3 and TRBJ2-7; 10 bases are a match to TRBD1. The CDR3 is 15 residues long. Germline lookup yields CDR1 LGHNA and CDR2 YSLEER. Trimming removed 4 bases from V and 3 bases from J; junction bases left unmatched: 6. In DNA, the CDR3 is TGCGCCAGCAGCCCGGGGACAGGGGTGGTCTACGAGCAGTACTTC. This translates into CASSPGTGVVYEQYF.

The V and J genes are TRBV2 and TRBJ1-6; 9 nucleotides match TRBD1. The germline CDR1 and CDR2 sequences are SNHLY and FYNNEI. The length of the CDR3 is 14 residues. J gave up 8 bases and V 6 bases, and 5 bases lay outside the gene matches. CDR3 amino acids: CASSGGQGDSPLHF. The CDR3 coding sequence is TGTGCCAGCAGCGGGGGACAGGGAGATTCACCCCTCCACTTT.

This clone appeared once. J is TRBJ1-5 and V is TRBV19; TRBD1 matches at 8 bases. CDR1 and CDR2 from the germline V gene are LNHDA and SQIVND (reference sequence). Germline trimming cut 9 bases from V and 3 bases from J; bases unmatched to any gene: 10. CDR3 length: 15 residues. The DNA of the CDR3 is TGTGCCAGCCACGAAACAGGGGGTTTCAATCAGCCCCAGCATTTT. It codes for CASHETGGFNQPQHF.

Only a few counts were recorded for this clone. Other DNA sequences in the sample encode the same CDR3. The chain combines TRBV7-2 with TRBJ2-3; no clear D. Germline CDR1 reads SGHTA; CDR2 reads FQGNSA. CDR3 length equals 12 residues. V dropped 5 bases and J dropped 0 bases, with 3 bases sitting between them. Here the CDR3 reads CASSVSTDTQYF. The CDR3 DNA reads TGTGCCAGCAGCGTGAGCACAGATACGCAGTATTTT.

The chain couples TRBV7-9 to TRBJ2-2, with 10 bases that match TRBD1. Trimming cost V 5 bases and J 4 bases; bases outside gene matches: 4. This CDR3 has 15 residues. The germline V gene encodes CDR1 SEHNR and CDR2 FQNEAQ (reference sequence). The CDR3 sequence is CASSLGQGRTGELFF. CDR3 sequence (DNA): TGTGCCAGCAGCCTGGGACAGGGGCGCACCGGGGAGCTGTTTTTT.

In this sample, this clone turned up a few times. The genes are TRBV15 and TRBJ2-3; the match to TRBD2 covers 10 bases. V was pared by 0 bases and J by 5 bases, with 2 bases of the junction left unmatched. The CDR3 runs 15 residues. Germline CDR1 is LNHNV and CDR2 is YYDKDF (reference sequence). The CDR3 sequence: CATSRDSSGGDTQYF. In DNA form, the CDR3 reads TGTGCCACCAGCAGAGATTCTAGCGGGGGAGATACGCAGTATTTT.

In its sample, this clone was seen a few times. The chain is built from TRBV5-1 and TRBJ2-3; no reliable D call. V lost 2 bases, J lost 2 bases, and 3 bases lay in between. The CDR3 runs 12 residues. CDR1 SGHRS and CDR2 YFSETQ come from the germline V gene. The CDR3 bases are TGCGCCAGCAGCTTTAACACAGATACGCAGTATTTT. Protein: CASSFNTDTQYF.

The genes are TRBV30 and TRBJ2-7; 8 positions match TRBD2. This CDR3 region has 16 residues. In germline, CDR1 is GTSNPN, CDR2 SVGIG (reference sequence). V shed 4 bases, J shed 3 bases, and the junction held 14 bases outside the gene matches. CDR3 sequence reads: CAWNGMGGLGRYEQYF. The DNA for the CDR3 is TGTGCCTGGAATGGGATGGGGGGACTAGGGCGCTACGAGCAGTACTTC.

A word on this clone: Other DNA sequences of this sample code for an identical CDR3. The gene calls are TRBV18 and TRBJ1-2, with D hard to call. The CDR3 consists of 13 residues. Germline assignment: CDR1 KGHSH and CDR2 LQKENI. V lost 3 bases and J lost 3, with 8 bases in between. Here the CDR3 reads CASSPGGDYGYTF. The CDR3 DNA sequence: TGTGCCAGCTCACCTGGCGGTGACTATGGCTACACCTTC.

This clone has only a few counts. The chain is built from TRBV29-1 and TRBJ2-3; D is uncertain. The CDR3 contains 15 residues. With 4 bases removed from V and 0 bases from J, the gap between germline ends came to 14 bases. Germline CDR1 SQVTM, CDR2 ANQGSEA. The DNA of the CDR3 is TGCAGCGTTGTCACTGTCGCGAGGAGCACAGATACGCAGTATTTT. Its protein product is CSVVTVARSTDTQYF.